This T cell receptor (beta chain) was observed in a study of T cell changes during pregnancy in multiple sclerosis. The CDR3 runs 12 residues. The V end was cut by 4 bases, the J end by 8 bases, with 7 bases between. From germline, CDR1 is SGDLS and CDR2 YYNGEE. Data came from immunoSEQ multiplex PCR; TCRdb stores just in-frame clones and leaves some out. The sample has 32,000 or so clones; 89% are singletons. The J gene is TRBJ1-6, the V gene TRBV9; no reliable D call. The material sequenced was CD8+ T cells from peripheral blood mononuclear cells, taken in the second trimester of pregnancy. The TCR comes from a female donor with multiple sclerosis, enrolled in a pregnancy study. The CDR3 region is CASSPGDSPLHF. The CDR3 DNA reads as TGTGCCAGCAGCCCCGGTGATTCACCCCTCCACTTT.